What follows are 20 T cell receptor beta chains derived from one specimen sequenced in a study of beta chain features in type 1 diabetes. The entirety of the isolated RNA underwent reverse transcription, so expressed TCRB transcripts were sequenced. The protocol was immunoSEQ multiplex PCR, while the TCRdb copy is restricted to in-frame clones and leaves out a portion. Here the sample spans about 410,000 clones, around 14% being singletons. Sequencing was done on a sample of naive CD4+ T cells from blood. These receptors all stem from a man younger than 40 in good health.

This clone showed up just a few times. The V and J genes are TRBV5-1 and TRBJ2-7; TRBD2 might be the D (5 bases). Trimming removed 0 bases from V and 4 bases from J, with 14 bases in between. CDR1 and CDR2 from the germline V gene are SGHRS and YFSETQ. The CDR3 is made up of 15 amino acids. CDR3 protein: CASSLDQRSGYEQYF. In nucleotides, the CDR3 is TGCGCCAGCAGCTTGGATCAGCGGTCGGGTTACGAGCAGTACTTC.

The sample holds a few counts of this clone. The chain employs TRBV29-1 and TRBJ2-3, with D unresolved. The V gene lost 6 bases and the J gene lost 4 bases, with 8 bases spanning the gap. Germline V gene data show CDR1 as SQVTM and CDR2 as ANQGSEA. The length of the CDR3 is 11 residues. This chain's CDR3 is CSVSHSDTQYF. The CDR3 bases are TGCAGCGTCTCGCATTCAGATACGCAGTATTTT.

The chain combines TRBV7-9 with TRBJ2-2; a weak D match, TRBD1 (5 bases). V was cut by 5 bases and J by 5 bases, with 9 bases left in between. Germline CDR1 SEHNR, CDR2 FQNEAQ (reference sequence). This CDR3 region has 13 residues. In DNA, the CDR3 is TGTGCCAGCAGCCTGACAGCGACCGGGGAGCTGTTTTTT. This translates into CASSLTATGELFF. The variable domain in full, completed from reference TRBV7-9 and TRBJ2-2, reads DTGVSQNPRHKITKRGQNVTFRCDPISEHNRLYWYRQTLGQGPEFLTYFQNEAQLEKSRLLSDRFSAERPKGSFSTLEIQRTEQGDSAMYLCASSLTATGELFFGEGSRLTVL.

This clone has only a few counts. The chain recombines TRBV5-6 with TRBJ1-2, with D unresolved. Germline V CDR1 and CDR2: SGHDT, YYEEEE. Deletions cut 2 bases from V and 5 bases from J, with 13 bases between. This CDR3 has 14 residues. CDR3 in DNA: TGTGCCAGCAGCTTTCTCTACAGTCAGTATGGCTACACCTTC. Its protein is CASSFLYSQYGYTF.

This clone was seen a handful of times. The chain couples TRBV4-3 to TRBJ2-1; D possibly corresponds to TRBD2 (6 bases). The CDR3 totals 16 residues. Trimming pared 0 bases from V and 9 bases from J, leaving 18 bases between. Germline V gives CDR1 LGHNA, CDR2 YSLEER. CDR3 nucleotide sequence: TGCGCCAGCAGCCAAGACGCGGTAGCGGTAAAGGGTGAGCAGTTCTTC. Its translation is CASSQDAVAVKGEQFF.

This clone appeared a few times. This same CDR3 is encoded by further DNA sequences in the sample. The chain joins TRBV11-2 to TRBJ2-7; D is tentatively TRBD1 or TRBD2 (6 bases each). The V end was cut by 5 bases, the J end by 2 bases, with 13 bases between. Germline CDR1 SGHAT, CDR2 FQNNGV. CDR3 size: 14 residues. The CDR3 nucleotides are TGTGCCAGCAGCAGAAGTGGGGGGCCCTACGAGCAGTACTTC. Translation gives CASSRSGGPYEQYF.

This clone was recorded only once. CDR3 bases: TGTGCCAGCAGCTTTAGCGGCTCGAACACCGGGGAGCTGTTTTTT. It codes for CASSFSGSNTGELFF. The chain links TRBV5-4 to TRBJ2-2; D perhaps matches TRBD2 (6 bases). The CDR3 is 15 residues long. Trimming left V 2 bases short and J 0 bases short, with 8 bases between. Germline V gene data show CDR1 as SGHNT and CDR2 as YYREEE (reference sequence).

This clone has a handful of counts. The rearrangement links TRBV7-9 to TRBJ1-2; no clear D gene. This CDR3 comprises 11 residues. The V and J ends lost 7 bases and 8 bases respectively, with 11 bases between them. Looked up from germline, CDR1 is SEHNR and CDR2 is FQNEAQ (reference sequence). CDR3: CASKPRQGYTF. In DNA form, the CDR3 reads TGTGCCAGCAAACCCCGACAAGGCTACACCTTC.

The CDR3: CASSDPGARGYTF. The CDR3 region has the DNA TGTGCCAGCTCAGACCCAGGGGCTCGTGGCTACACCTTC. This chain uses TRBV18 with TRBJ1-2, with D possibly TRBD1 on 6 matching bases. The length of the CDR3 is 13 residues. Germline CDR1 reads KGHSH; CDR2 reads LQKENI. With 5 bases removed from V and 7 bases from J, the gap between germline ends came to 14 bases.

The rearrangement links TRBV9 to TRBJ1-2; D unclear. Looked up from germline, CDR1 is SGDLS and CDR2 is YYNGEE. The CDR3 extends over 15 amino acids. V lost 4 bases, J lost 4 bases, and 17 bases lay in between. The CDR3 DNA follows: TGTGCCAGCAGCAATTCGACTGTTACCCGCTATGGCTACACCTTC. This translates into CASSNSTVTRYGYTF.

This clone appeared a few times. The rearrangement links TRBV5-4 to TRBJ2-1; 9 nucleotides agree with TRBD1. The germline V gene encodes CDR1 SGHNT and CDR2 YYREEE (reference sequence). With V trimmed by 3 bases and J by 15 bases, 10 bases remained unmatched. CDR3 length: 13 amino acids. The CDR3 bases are TGTGCCAGCAGCTCGATCGGGGACAGGGTTGCGTTCTTC. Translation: CASSSIGDRVAFF.

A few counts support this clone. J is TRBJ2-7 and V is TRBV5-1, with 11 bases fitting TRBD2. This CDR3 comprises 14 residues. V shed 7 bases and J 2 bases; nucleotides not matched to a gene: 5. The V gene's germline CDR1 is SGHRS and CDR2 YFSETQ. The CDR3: CASALAGGTYEQYV. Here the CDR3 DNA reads TGCGCCAGCGCTCTAGCGGGAGGAACCTACGAGCAGTACGTC.

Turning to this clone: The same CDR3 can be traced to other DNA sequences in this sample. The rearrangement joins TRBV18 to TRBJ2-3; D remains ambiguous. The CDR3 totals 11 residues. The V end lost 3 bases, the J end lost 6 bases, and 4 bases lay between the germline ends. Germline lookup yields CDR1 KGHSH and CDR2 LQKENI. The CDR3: CASSPRDTQYF. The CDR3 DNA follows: TGTGCCAGCTCACCGAGGGATACGCAGTATTTT.

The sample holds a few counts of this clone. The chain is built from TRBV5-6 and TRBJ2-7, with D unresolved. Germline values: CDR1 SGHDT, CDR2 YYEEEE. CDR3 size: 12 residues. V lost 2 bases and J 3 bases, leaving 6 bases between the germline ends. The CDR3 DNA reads TGTGCCAGCAGCTTTGTGAACTACGAGCAGTACTTC. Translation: CASSFVNYEQYF.

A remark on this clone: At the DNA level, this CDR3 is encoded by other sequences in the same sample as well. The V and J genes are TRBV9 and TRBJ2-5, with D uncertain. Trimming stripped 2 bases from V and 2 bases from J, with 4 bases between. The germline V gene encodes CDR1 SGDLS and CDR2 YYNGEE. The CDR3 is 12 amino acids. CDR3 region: CASSVSQETQYF. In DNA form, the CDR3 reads TGTGCCAGCAGCGTGTCTCAAGAGACCCAGTACTTC.

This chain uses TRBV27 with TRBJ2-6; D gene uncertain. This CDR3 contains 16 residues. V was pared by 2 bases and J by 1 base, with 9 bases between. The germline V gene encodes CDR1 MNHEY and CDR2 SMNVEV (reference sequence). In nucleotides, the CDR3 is TGTGCCAGCAGTTTACCGGCGAGGTCTGGGGCCAACGTCCTGACTTTC. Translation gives CASSLPARSGANVLTF.

Here the CDR3 DNA reads TGTGCCAGCAGCTTATTCGGAGATACGCAGTATTTT. Its translation: CASSLFGDTQYF. The chain is built from TRBV11-2 and TRBJ2-3; no definite D call. This CDR3 is 12 amino acids long. Deletions cut 2 bases from V and 5 bases from J, with 5 bases between. Germline CDR1 reads SGHAT; CDR2 reads FQNNGV.

The CDR3 spells CASSLGGMGTVEQFF. CDR3 coding DNA: TGTGCCAGCAGCTTAGGAGGGATGGGGACGGTTGAGCAGTTCTTC. The chain has TRBV7-6 and TRBJ2-1; D possibly uses TRBD1 or TRBD2 (5 bases each). Germline assignment: CDR1 SGHVS and CDR2 FNYEAQ. V was trimmed by 1 base and J by 9 bases, leaving 16 bases between them. CDR3 length equals 15 residues.

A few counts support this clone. As DNA, the CDR3 is TGTGCCTGGATGGGGGGCACCGGGGAGCTGTTTTTT. Protein sequence: CAWMGGTGELFF. The chain joins TRBV30 to TRBJ2-2, with a weak D call TRBD2 (6 bases). Germline V gene data show CDR1 as GTSNPN and CDR2 as SVGIG (reference sequence). Trimming pared 4 bases from V and 4 bases from J, leaving 7 bases between. The CDR3 extends over 12 amino acids.

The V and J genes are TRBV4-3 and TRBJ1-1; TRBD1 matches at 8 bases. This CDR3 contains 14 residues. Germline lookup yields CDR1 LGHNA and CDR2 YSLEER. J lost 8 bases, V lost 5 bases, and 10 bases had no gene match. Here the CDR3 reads CASSDPGGATEAFF. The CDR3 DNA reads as TGCGCCAGCAGCGACCCAGGGGGCGCCACGGAAGCTTTCTTT.